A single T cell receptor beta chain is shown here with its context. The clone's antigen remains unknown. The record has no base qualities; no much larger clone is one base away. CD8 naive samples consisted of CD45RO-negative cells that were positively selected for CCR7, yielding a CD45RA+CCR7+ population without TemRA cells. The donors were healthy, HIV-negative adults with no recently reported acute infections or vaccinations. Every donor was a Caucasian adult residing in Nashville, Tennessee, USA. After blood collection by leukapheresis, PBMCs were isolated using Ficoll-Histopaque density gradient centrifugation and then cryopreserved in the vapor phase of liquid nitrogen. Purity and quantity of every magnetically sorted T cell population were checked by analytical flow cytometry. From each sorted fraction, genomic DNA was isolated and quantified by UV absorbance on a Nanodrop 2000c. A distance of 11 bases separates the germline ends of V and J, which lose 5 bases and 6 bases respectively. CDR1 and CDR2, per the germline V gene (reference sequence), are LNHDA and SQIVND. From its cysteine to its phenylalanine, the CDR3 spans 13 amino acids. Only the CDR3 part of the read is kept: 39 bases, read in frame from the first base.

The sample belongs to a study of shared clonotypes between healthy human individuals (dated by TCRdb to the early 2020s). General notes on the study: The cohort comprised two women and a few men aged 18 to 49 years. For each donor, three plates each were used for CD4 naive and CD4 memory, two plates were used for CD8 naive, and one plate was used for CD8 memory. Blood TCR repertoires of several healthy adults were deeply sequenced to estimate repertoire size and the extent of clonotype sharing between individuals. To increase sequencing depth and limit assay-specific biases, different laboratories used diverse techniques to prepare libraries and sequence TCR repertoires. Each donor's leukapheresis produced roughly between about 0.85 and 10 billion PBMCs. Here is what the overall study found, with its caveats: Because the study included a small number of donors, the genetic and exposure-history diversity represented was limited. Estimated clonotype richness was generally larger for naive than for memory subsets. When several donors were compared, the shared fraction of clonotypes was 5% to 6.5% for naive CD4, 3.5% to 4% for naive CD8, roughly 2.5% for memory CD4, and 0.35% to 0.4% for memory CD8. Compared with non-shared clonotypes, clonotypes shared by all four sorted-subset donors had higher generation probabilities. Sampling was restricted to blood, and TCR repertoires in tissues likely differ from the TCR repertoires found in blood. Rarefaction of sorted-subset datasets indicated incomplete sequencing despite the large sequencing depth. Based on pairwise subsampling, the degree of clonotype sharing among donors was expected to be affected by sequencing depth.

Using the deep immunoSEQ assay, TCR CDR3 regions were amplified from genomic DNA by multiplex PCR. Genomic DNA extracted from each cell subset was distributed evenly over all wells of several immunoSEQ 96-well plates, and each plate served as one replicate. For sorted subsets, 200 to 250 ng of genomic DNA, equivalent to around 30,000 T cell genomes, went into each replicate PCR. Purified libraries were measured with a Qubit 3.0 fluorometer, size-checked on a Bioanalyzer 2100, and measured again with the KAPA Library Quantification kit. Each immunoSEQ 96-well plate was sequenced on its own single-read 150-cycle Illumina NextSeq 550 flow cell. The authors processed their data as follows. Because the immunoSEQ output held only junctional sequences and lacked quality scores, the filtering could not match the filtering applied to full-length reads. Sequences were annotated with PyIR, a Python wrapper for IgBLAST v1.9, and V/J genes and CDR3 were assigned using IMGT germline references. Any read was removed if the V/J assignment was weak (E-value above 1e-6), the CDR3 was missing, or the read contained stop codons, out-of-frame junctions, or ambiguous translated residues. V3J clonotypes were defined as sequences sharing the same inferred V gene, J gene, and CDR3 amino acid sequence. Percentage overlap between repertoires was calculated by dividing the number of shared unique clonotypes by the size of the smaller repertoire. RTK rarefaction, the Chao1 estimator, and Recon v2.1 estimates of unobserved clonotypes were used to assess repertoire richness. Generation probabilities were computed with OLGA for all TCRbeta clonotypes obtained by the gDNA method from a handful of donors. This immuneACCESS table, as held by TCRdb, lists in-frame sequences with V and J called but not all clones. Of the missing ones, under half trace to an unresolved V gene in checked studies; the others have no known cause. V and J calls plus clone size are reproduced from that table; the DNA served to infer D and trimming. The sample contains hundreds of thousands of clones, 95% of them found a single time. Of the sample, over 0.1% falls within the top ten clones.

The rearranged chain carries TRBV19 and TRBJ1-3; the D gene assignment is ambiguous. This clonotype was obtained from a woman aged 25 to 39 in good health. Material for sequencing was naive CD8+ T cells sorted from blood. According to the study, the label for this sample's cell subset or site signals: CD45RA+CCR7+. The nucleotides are TGTGCCAGTAGTGCCTGGCTCCAAAACACCATATATTTT. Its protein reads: CASSAWLQNTIYF.